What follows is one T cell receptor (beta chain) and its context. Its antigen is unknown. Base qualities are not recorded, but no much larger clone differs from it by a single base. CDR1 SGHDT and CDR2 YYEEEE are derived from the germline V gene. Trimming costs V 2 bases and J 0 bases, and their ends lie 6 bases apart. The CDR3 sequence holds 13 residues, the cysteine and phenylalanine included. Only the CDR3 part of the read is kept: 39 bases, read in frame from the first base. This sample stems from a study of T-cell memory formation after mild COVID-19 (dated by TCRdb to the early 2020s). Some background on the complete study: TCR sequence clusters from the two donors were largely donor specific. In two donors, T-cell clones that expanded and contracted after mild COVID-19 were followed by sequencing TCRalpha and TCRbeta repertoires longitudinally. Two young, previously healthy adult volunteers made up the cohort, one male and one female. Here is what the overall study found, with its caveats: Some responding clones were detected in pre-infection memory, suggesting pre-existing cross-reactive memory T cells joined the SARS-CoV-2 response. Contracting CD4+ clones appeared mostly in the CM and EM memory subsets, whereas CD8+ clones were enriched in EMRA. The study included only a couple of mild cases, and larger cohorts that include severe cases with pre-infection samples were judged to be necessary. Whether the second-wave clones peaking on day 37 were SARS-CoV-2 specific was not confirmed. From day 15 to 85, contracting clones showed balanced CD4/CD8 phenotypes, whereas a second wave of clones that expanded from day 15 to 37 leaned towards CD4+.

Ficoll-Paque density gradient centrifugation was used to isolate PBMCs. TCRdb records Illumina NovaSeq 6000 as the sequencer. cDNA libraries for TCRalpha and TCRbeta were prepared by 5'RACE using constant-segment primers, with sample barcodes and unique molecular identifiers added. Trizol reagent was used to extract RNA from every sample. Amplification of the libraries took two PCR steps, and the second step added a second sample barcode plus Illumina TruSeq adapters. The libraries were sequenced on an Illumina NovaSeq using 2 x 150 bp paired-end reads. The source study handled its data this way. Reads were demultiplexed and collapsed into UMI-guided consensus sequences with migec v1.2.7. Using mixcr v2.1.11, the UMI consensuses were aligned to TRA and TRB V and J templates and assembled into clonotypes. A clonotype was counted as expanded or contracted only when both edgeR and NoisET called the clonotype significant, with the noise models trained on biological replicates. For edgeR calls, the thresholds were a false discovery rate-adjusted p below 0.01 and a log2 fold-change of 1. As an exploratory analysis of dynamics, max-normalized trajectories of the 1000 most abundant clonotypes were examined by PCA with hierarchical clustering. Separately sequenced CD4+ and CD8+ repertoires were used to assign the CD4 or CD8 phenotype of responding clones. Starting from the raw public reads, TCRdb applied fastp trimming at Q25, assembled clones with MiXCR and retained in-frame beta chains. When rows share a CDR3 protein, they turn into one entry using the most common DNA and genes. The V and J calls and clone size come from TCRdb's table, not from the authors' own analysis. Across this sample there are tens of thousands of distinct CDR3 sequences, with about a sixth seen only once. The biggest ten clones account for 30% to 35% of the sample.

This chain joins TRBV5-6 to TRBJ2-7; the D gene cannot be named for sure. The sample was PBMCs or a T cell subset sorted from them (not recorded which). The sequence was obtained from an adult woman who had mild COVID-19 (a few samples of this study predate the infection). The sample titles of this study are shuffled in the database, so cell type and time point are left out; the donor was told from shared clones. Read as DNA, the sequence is TGTGCCAGCAGCTTTGTCGACTCCTACGAGCAGTACTTC. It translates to CASSFVDSYEQYF. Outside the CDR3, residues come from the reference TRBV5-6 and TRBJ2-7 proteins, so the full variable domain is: DAGVTQSPTHLIKTRGQQVTLRCSPKSGHDTVSWYQQALGQGPQFIFQYYEEEERQRGNFPDRFSGHQFPNYSSELNVNALLLGDSALYLCASSFVDSYEQYFGPGTRLTVT.